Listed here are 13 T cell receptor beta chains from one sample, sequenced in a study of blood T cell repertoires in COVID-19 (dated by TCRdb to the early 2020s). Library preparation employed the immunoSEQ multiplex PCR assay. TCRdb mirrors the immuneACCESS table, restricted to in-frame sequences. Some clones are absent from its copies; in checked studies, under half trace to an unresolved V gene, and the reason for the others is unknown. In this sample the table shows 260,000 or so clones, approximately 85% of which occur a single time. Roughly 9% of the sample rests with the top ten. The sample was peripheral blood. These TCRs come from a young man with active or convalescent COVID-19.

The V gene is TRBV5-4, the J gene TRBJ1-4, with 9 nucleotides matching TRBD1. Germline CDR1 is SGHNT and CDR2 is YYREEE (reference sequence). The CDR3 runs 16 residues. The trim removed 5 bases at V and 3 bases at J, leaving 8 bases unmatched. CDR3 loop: CASSSARDRANEKLFF. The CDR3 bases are TGTGCCAGCAGTTCTGCCCGGGACAGGGCTAATGAAAAACTGTTTTTT.

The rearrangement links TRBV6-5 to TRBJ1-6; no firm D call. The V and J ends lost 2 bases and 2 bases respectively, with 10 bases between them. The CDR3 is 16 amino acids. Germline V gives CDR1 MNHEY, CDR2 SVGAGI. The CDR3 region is CASSYGVGTYNSPLHF. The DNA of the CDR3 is TGTGCCAGCAGTTACGGGGTCGGGACCTATAATTCACCCCTCCACTTT.

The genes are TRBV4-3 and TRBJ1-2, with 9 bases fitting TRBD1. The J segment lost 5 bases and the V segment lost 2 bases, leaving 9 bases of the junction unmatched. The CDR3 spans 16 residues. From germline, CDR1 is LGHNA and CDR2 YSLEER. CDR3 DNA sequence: TGCGCCAGCAGCCAACTTCACAGGGGGCAAGGGTATGGCTACACCTTC. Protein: CASSQLHRGQGYGYTF.

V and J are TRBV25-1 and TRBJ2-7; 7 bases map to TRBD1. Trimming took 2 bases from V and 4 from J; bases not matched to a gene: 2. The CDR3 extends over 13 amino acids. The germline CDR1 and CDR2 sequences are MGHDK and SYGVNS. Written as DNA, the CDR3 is TGTGCCAGCAGTGAAGGGACAGATTACGAGCAGTACTTC. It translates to CASSEGTDYEQYF.

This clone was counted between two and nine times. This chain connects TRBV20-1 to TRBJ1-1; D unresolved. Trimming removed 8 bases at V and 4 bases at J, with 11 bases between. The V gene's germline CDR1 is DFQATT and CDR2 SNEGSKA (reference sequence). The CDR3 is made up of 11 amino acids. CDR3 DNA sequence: TGCAGTTTCACCCAGTCCACTGAAGCTTTCTTT. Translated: CSFTQSTEAFF.

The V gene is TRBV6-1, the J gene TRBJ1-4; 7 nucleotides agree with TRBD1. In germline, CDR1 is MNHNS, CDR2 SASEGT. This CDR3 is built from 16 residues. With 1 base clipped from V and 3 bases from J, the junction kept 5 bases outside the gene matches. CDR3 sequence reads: CASSEGTGFPNEKLFF. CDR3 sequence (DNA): TGTGCCAGCAGTGAAGGGACAGGTTTTCCTAATGAAAAACTGTTTTTT.

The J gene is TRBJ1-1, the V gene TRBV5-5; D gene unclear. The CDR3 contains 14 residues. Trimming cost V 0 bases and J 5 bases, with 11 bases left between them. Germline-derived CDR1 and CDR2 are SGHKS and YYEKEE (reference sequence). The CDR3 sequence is CASSLVARGTEAFF. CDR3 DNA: TGTGCCAGCAGCTTGGTCGCTCGGGGAACTGAAGCTTTCTTT.

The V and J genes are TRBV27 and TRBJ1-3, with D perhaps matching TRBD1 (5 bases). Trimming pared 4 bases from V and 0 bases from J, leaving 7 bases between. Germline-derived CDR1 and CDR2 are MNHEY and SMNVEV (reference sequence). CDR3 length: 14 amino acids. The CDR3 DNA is TGTGCCAGCAGTTCGACAGTCTCTGGAAACACCATATATTTT. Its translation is CASSSTVSGNTIYF.

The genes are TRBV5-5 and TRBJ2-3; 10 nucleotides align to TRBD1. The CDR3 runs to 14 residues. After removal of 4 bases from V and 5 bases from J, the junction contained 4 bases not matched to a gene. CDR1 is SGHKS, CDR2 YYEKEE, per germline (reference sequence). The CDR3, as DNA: TGTGCCAGCAGCGTCGGACAGGGGGGAGATACGCAGTATTTT. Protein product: CASSVGQGGDTQYF. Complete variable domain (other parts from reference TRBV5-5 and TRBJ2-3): DAGVTQSPTHLIKTRGQQVTLRCSPISGHKSVSWYQQVLGQGPQFIFQYYEKEERGRGNFPDRFSARQFPNYSSELNVNALLLGDSALYLCASSVGQGGDTQYFGPGTRLTVL.

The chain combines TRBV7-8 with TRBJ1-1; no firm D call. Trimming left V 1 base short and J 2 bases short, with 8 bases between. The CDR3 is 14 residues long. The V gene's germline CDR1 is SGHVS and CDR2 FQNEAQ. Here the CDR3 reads CASSLGTVNTEAFF. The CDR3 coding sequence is TGTGCCAGCAGCTTAGGAACGGTTAACACTGAAGCTTTCTTT. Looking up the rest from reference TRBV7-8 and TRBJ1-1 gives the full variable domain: GAGVSQSPRYKVAKRGQDVALRCDPISGHVSLFWYQQALGQGPEFLTYFQNEAQLDKSGLPSDRFFAERPEGSVSTLKIQRTQQEDSAVYLCASSLGTVNTEAFFGQGTRLTVV.

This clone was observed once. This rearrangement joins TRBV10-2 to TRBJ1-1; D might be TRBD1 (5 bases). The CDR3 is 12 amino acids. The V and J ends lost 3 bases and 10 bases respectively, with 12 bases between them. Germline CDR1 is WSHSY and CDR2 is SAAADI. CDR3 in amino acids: CASSDQGLRAFF. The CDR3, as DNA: TGCGCCAGCAGTGACCAGGGCCTGAGAGCTTTCTTT.

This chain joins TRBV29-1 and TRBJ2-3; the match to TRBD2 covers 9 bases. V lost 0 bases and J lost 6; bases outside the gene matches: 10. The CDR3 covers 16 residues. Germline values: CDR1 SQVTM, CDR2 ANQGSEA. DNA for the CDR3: TGCAGCGTTGAAGATCCGGGACTAGCAAGCTCCGATACGCAGTATTTT. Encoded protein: CSVEDPGLASSDTQYF.

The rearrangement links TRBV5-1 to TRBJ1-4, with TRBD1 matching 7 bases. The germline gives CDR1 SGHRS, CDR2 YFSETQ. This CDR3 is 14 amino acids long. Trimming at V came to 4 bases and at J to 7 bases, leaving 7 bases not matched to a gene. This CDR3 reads CASSPPGGSEKLFF. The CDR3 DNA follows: TGCGCCAGCAGCCCTCCAGGGGGGAGTGAAAAACTGTTTTTT. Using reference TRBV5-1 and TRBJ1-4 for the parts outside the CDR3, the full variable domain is KAGVTQTPRYLIKTRGQQVTLSCSPISGHRSVSWYQQTPGQGLQFLFEYFSETQRNKGNFPGRFSGRQFSNSRSEMNVSTLELGDSALYLCASSPPGGSEKLFFGSGTQLSVL.